These 30 T cell receptor beta chains share one sample of origin, sequenced in a study of human T cells and chemical hapten exposure. MiXCR was run by TCRdb on the RACE reads, yielding one entry per CDR3 protein. Among tens of thousands of distinct CDR3 sequences listed, roughly 9.4% were seen once. Time point denoted: patch test 2, 6 weeks after DPC sensitization. Treatment given: therapeutic diphenylcyclopropenone sensitization with weekly scalp DPC. The starting material was whole blood, obtained in connection with sensitization to the hapten diphenylcyclopropenone (DPC). The source is a man aged 30 to 45 with alopecia areata. Some clones in this sample may be carry-over from other donors' samples.

This clonotype was found many times. V is TRBV20-1 and J is TRBJ2-1; D call uncertain. Germline loops: CDR1 DFQATT, CDR2 SNEGSKA (reference sequence). The length of the CDR3 is 14 residues. Trimming shortened V by 3 bases and J by 1 base, and 10 bases separated the two germline ends. The CDR3 loop is CSASEALSYNEQFF. The CDR3 DNA sequence: TGCAGTGCTAGCGAAGCACTTTCCTACAATGAGCAGTTCTTC.

This rearrangement joins TRBV12-3 or TRBV12-4 to TRBJ2-7, with 10 positions matching TRBD2. This CDR3 is built from 13 residues. The V segment lost 7 bases and the J segment 7 bases; nucleotides outside the gene matches: 7. The CDR3 DNA reads as TGTGCCAGCAACCCTAGCGGGGGTGGTGAGCAGTACTTC. Protein sequence: CASNPSGGGEQYF.

This clonotype was observed many times. This chain uses TRBV10-3 with TRBJ2-7, with D perhaps matching TRBD1 (6 bases). The CDR3 consists of 14 residues. Germline V lookup: CDR1 ENHRY, CDR2 SYGVKD. With 4 bases removed from V and 1 base from J, the gap between germline ends came to 11 bases. The CDR3 bases are TGTGCCATCAGTGCGGACAGACGGTCCTACGAGCAGTACTTC. It codes for CAISADRRSYEQYF.

The chain recombines TRBV29-1 with TRBJ2-7, with D hard to call. Germline CDR1 SQVTM, CDR2 ANQGSEA. This CDR3 has 12 residues. Trimming removed 8 bases from V and 3 bases from J, with 14 bases in between. Here the CDR3 reads CSYTYVSYEQYF. The CDR3 DNA reads TGCAGCTATACCTATGTCAGCTACGAGCAGTACTTC.

This clonotype showed up many times. J is TRBJ2-3 and V is TRBV24-1; D is unclear. Germline V gene data show CDR1 as KGHDR and CDR2 as SFDVKD. The V end was cut by 0 bases, the J end by 4 bases, with 4 bases between. This CDR3 has 13 residues. The CDR3 coding sequence is TGTGCCACCAGTGATTTGAGCTCAGATACGCAGTATTTT. Translated, it gives CATSDLSSDTQYF.

This clonotype has more than one count but fewer than ten. V gene TRBV20-1 combines with J gene TRBJ2-7, with 8 bases matching TRBD2. Germline-derived CDR1 and CDR2 are DFQATT and SNEGSKA (reference sequence). The CDR3 is 14 amino acids. V was clipped by 3 bases and J by 2 bases; unmatched bases: 6. In DNA form, the CDR3 reads TGCAGTGCTAGTCCGCTAGCGGGTACCTACGAGCAGTACTTC. As protein: CSASPLAGTYEQYF.

This clonotype was seen a few times. V is TRBV11-2 and J is TRBJ2-1; 11 bases line up with TRBD2. From germline, CDR1 is SGHAT and CDR2 FQNNGV. Losses at the gene ends were 5 bases for V and 0 bases for J; bases not matched to a gene: 15. The CDR3 covers 20 residues. The CDR3 region has the DNA TGTGCCAGCAGCCCTATAGCGGGAGGGCCGAATCGCGGCTCCTACAATGAGCAGTTCTTC. This translates into CASSPIAGGPNRGSYNEQFF.

This clonotype has a count of ten or more. CDR3 nucleotides: TGTGCCAGCTCACCACCGAATCAAGGATTAGAAAAACTGTTTTTT. Translated: CASSPPNQGLEKLFF. The gene calls are TRBV18 and TRBJ1-4; D remains ambiguous. V lost 0 bases and J lost 8, with 13 bases in between. CDR3 size: 15 residues. Germline V CDR1 and CDR2: KGHSH, LQKENI.

In its sample, this clonotype was seen many times. The chain joins TRBV7-2 to TRBJ1-5; no firm D call. The CDR3 length is 15 residues. The germline CDR1 and CDR2 sequences are SGHTA and FQGNSA. Trimming pared 0 bases from V and 2 bases from J, leaving 8 bases between. The CDR3 DNA is TGTGCCAGCAGCTTAGCGGGTATCGGCAATCAGCCCCAGCATTTT. Translation gives CASSLAGIGNQPQHF. The whole variable domain, filled in from reference TRBV7-2 and TRBJ1-5, reads GAGVSQSPSNKVTEKGKDVELRCDPISGHTALYWYRQSLGQGLEFLIYFQGNSAPDKSGLPSDRFSAERTGGSVSTLTIQRTQQEDSAVYLCASSLAGIGNQPQHFGDGTRLSIL.

In its sample, this clonotype was seen many times. This chain links TRBV20-1 with TRBJ1-4; TRBD1 is a possible D gene (5 bases). This CDR3 is built from 13 residues. Germline loops: CDR1 DFQATT, CDR2 SNEGSKA (reference sequence). Trimming cost V 5 bases and J 3 bases, with 10 bases left between them. CDR3 nucleotide sequence: TGCAGTGCTGCGAGGGGACCTAATGAAAAACTGTTTTTT. Encoded protein: CSAARGPNEKLFF.

With regard to this clonotype: This may stem from a read error, because a much larger clone lies one nucleotide away. The V gene is TRBV18, the J gene TRBJ1-1, with TRBD1 matching over 12 bases. The CDR3 length is 14 residues. The germline gives CDR1 KGHSH, CDR2 LQKENI. CDR3 nucleotide sequence: TGTGCCAGCTCACCTGGGACAGGGGGCACTGAAGCTTACTTT. Translation: CASSPGTGGTEAYF.

This clonotype has ten or more counts. The CDR3 reads CASSLMVSDTQYF. Here the CDR3 DNA reads TGTGCCAGCAGCTTAATGGTGTCAGATACGCAGTATTTT. The rearrangement uses TRBV7-3 and TRBJ2-3; D is unclear. This CDR3 is 13 amino acids long. V was clipped by 1 base and J by 4 bases, with 6 bases between them. Germline assignment: CDR1 SGHTA and CDR2 FQGTGA.

The J gene is TRBJ1-3, the V gene TRBV12-5, with unresolved D. The germline V gene encodes CDR1 LGHNT and CDR2 FRNRAP. Trimming shortened V by 6 bases and J by 0 bases, and 18 bases separated the two germline ends. CDR3 length: 17 residues. CDR3 in amino acids: CASGPVGHLHSGNTIYF. The CDR3 region has the DNA TGTGCTAGTGGCCCTGTAGGGCACCTCCACTCTGGAAACACCATATATTTT.

In regard to this clonotype: A much larger clone differs from this one at a single base, so this may be a read error. This chain connects TRBV2 to TRBJ2-1; 8 nucleotides align to TRBD2. Germline loops: CDR1 SNHLY, CDR2 FYNNEI. This CDR3 region has 19 residues. CDR3 in DNA: TGTGCCAGCAGCGACCCGCGTGCGATTCGTAGCGGGATCACAAATGAGCATTTCTTC. Encoded protein: CASSDPRAIRSGITNEHFF.

This clonotype was detected many times. The CDR3 loop is CASSRRSGINTGELFF. The CDR3 DNA reads as TGTGCCAGCAGTCGCCGAAGCGGGATTAACACCGGGGAGCTGTTTTTT. The chain links TRBV25-1 to TRBJ2-2, with TRBD2 identical over 7 bases. The CDR3 has 16 amino acids. The germline V gene encodes CDR1 MGHDK and CDR2 SYGVNS. J lost 2 bases, V lost 5 bases, and 8 bases had no gene match.

The chain has TRBV18 and TRBJ1-5; the D gene is possibly TRBD1 (5 bases). V lost 4 bases, J lost 9 bases, and 22 bases lay in between. Germline loops: CDR1 KGHSH, CDR2 LQKENI. There are 16 residues in the CDR3. CDR3 residues: CASSLLGTGNDSPQHF. The CDR3 DNA follows: TGTGCCAGCTCACTACTCGGGACGGGGAACGACTCGCCCCAGCATTTT.

This clonotype occurred many times. V is TRBV19 and J is TRBJ1-1; 7 bases line up with TRBD1. Trimming removed 0 bases from V and 1 base from J; junction bases left unmatched: 11. The germline V gene encodes CDR1 LNHDA and CDR2 SQIVND (reference sequence). CDR3 length: 18 residues. The CDR3 region is CASSIDQWTGTGNTEAFF. DNA for the CDR3: TGTGCCAGTAGTATAGACCAATGGACAGGAACGGGGAACACTGAAGCTTTCTTT.

The chain couples TRBV4-3 to TRBJ1-2, with D hard to call. Per the germline V gene, CDR1 is LGHNA and CDR2 is YSLEER. The V gene lost 0 bases and the J gene lost 5 bases, with 10 bases spanning the gap. The CDR3 is 14 amino acids. CDR3 DNA: TGCGCCAGCAGCCAAGAGTCACGGTCGTATGGCTACACCTTC. Translating it yields CASSQESRSYGYTF.

The CDR3 spells CASSQGWVSNQPQHF. CDR3 bases: TGCGCCAGCAGCCAAGGATGGGTTAGCAATCAGCCCCAGCATTTT. The chain has TRBV4-3 and TRBJ1-5; D is ambiguous. V was pared by 1 base and J by 0 bases, with 7 bases between. The CDR3 loop spans 15 amino acids. The germline gives CDR1 LGHNA, CDR2 YSLEER.

The chain is built from TRBV5-5 and TRBJ2-3; D tentatively reads TRBD1 or TRBD2 (5 bases each). V was shortened by 4 bases and J by 6 bases, with 15 bases between the two germline ends. The CDR3 loop spans 14 amino acids. Germline CDR1 is SGHKS and CDR2 is YYEKEE (reference sequence). DNA for the CDR3: TGTGCCAGCAGCCGGGACGTAGCTTCGGATACGCAGTATTTT. Amino acid sequence: CASSRDVASDTQYF.

This clonotype was found many times. The chain recombines TRBV5-1 with TRBJ2-5; D possibly matches TRBD1 or TRBD2 (5 bases each). This CDR3 contains 15 residues. Trimming left V 1 base short and J 1 base short, with 11 bases between. Germline assignment: CDR1 SGHRS and CDR2 YFSETQ. This CDR3 reads CASSLQGAPQETQYF. CDR3 sequence (DNA): TGCGCCAGCAGCTTGCAGGGAGCCCCCCAAGAGACCCAGTACTTC. The whole variable domain, remainder taken from reference TRBV5-1 and TRBJ2-5, is KAGVTQTPRYLIKTRGQQVTLSCSPISGHRSVSWYQQTPGQGLQFLFEYFSETQRNKGNFPGRFSGRQFSNSRSEMNVSTLELGDSALYLCASSLQGAPQETQYFGPGTRLLVL.

This clonotype was observed many times. The chain uses TRBV6-1 and TRBJ2-2; tentative D call: TRBD2 (6 bases). The CDR3 totals 16 residues. V gave up 5 bases and J gave up 4 bases, with 17 bases separating them. Per germline, CDR1 MNHNS and CDR2 SASEGT. In DNA form, the CDR3 reads TGTGCCAGCAGTAAAAAGGGACTGGCGCTCACCGGGGAGCTGTTTTTT. Translating it yields CASSKKGLALTGELFF.

In its sample, this clonotype was seen many times. The chain links TRBV4-3 to TRBJ1-5, with unresolved D. Germline loops: CDR1 LGHNA, CDR2 YSLEER. The CDR3 totals 13 residues. Deletions cut 0 bases from V and 6 bases from J, with 6 bases between. CDR3 in DNA: TGCGCCAGCAGCCAAGATGGTTCTCAGCCCCAGCATTTT. Translating gives CASSQDGSQPQHF.

This clonotype is labeled medium-sized (0.01 to 0.1%). The gene calls are TRBV9 and TRBJ2-5, with D possibly matching TRBD1 (5 bases). Germline V gene data show CDR1 as SGDLS and CDR2 as YYNGEE. Deletions cut 0 bases from V and 5 bases from J, with 17 bases between. This CDR3 is 16 amino acids long. The CDR3 nucleotides are TGTGCCAGCAGCGTAGGGTTTTCGCAGGGTATCGAGACCCAGTACTTC. Translation: CASSVGFSQGIETQYF.

The V and J genes are TRBV11-2 and TRBJ2-2; 9 nucleotides align to TRBD1. Losses at the gene ends were 5 bases for V and 1 base for J; bases not matched to a gene: 5. The CDR3 consists of 16 residues. Germline V gene lookup returns CDR1 SGHAT and CDR2 FQNNGV. The CDR3 loop is CASSPTGQGNTGELFF. In DNA, the CDR3 is TGTGCCAGCAGCCCTACGGGACAGGGGAACACCGGGGAGCTGTTTTTT.

V gene TRBV6-5 combines with J gene TRBJ2-4; TRBD1 matches at 8 bases. Germline values: CDR1 MNHEY, CDR2 SVGAGI. Trimming took 6 bases from V and 3 from J; bases not matched to a gene: 4. This CDR3 contains 14 residues. CDR3 sequence reads: CASRPTGDKNIQYF. CDR3 DNA sequence: TGTGCCAGCAGGCCGACAGGGGACAAAAACATTCAGTACTTC.

This clonotype is judged medium-sized. This rearrangement joins TRBV29-1 to TRBJ2-1; the D gene is possibly TRBD1 (6 bases). The V gene's germline CDR1 is SQVTM and CDR2 ANQGSEA. The CDR3 runs to 11 residues. Trimming stripped 4 bases from V and 15 bases from J, with 16 bases between. The CDR3 nucleotides read TGCAGCGTTGGGACAGAGGGAATGCGGTTCTTC. The encoded protein is CSVGTEGMRFF.

This clonotype was detected many times. The gene calls are TRBV19 and TRBJ1-1; 8 positions match TRBD1. The CDR3 loop spans 14 amino acids. Germline V gene lookup returns CDR1 LNHDA and CDR2 SQIVND (reference sequence). The J segment lost 1 base and the V segment lost 5 bases, leaving 3 bases of the junction unmatched. The chain's CDR3 is CASSVTGGNTEAFF. The CDR3 nucleotides read TGTGCCAGTAGTGTTACAGGGGGGAACACTGAAGCTTTCTTT.

CDR3 bases: TGTGCCATAATGACAGGGCCGGCTAATGAAAAACTGTTTTTT. It encodes CAIMTGPANEKLFF. V usage is TRBV7-9 and J usage is TRBJ1-4, with 7 bases aligning to TRBD1. The V segment lost 10 bases and the J segment 3 bases; nucleotides outside the gene matches: 8. The CDR3 contains 14 residues. Germline CDR1 and CDR2: SEHNR and FQNEAQ (reference sequence).

This clonotype was counted many times. The chain recombines TRBV7-2 with TRBJ2-3; D is tentatively TRBD1 or TRBD2 (5 bases each). The CDR3 totals 13 residues. CDR1 and CDR2 (germline): SGHTA, FQGNSA. V dropped 1 base and J dropped 6 bases, with 8 bases sitting between them. In DNA, the CDR3 is TGTGCCAGCAGCTTAGTGGGGGAGGATACGCAGTATTTT. As protein: CASSLVGEDTQYF. Combining the CDR3 with reference TRBV7-2 and TRBJ2-3 gives the whole variable domain GAGVSQSPSNKVTEKGKDVELRCDPISGHTALYWYRQSLGQGLEFLIYFQGNSAPDKSGLPSDRFSAERTGGSVSTLTIQRTQQEDSAVYLCASSLVGEDTQYFGPGTRLTVL.